This entry concerns a single T cell receptor (beta chain). Germline CDR1 MNHEY, CDR2 SMNVEV (reference sequence). CDR3 length equals 15 residues. After removal of 3 bases from V and 6 bases from J, the junction contained 7 bases not matched to a gene. TCR beta chains were sequenced at survey level with immunoSEQ. Repertoires were generated with immunoSEQ multiplex PCR, while TCRdb's copy carries only in-frame clones and drops some. Altogether tens of thousands of clones are present, more than 85% being singletons, with the ten largest covering roughly 10%. Material for sequencing was PBMCs. This clonotype originated in a man aged 40-49 years with rheumatoid arthritis. V is TRBV27 and J is TRBJ1-1, with 10 bases that match TRBD1. The CDR3 coding sequence is TGTGCCAGCAGTTTCCAGACAGGGGGCGACGCTGAAGCTTTCTTT. This codes for CASSFQTGGDAEAFF.